The T cell receptor beta chain under discussion was sequenced for a study of regulatory T cells in long-lasting Graves disease. In the study overall: Recently diagnosed Graves' patients had received antithyroid drugs for under 3 months. Points from the study as a whole: Persistent Graves' patients possessed reduced TCR diversity relative to recently diagnosed ones. TRBV28 was favored in persistent disease, as were TRBJ1-2 and TRBJ2-5.

CDR1 is DFQATT, CDR2 SNEGSKA, per germline (reference sequence). The CDR3 is 18 residues long. Trimming shortened V by 5 bases and J by 4 bases, and 26 bases separated the two germline ends. Note on this clonotype: What it binds is not known.

Researchers made TCR beta libraries by using iRepertoire HTBI primers and running Arm-PCR on CDR3 regions. TCRdb re-analysed the multiplex PCR reads in MiXCR, keeping a single row per CDR3 protein. The sample includes 450,000 to 600,000 distinct CDR3 sequences, about 16% of them seen just once. The sample's time point: newly diagnosed GD, antithyroid drugs for less than 3 months. The TCR library was made from RNA extracted from PBMCs. EDTA tubes held roughly 9.9 milliliters of peripheral blood from each patient. The sample was also linked to a second study, of T cells in Graves' hyperthyroidism and ophthalmopathy.

The TCR originated in a man in his forties or fifties with Graves disease. The specimen comprised peripheral blood mononuclear cells (PBMCs), sampled at new diagnosis, from a patient treated with antithyroid drugs. The V and J genes are TRBV20-1 and TRBJ2-2; possibly TRBD1 or TRBD2 for D (5 bases each). The DNA for the CDR3 is TGCAGTGCTGCGTCCCGGCCCGGGGCCTACGGTGGCACCGGGGAGCTGTTTTTT. Amino acids: CSAASRPGAYGGTGELFF.